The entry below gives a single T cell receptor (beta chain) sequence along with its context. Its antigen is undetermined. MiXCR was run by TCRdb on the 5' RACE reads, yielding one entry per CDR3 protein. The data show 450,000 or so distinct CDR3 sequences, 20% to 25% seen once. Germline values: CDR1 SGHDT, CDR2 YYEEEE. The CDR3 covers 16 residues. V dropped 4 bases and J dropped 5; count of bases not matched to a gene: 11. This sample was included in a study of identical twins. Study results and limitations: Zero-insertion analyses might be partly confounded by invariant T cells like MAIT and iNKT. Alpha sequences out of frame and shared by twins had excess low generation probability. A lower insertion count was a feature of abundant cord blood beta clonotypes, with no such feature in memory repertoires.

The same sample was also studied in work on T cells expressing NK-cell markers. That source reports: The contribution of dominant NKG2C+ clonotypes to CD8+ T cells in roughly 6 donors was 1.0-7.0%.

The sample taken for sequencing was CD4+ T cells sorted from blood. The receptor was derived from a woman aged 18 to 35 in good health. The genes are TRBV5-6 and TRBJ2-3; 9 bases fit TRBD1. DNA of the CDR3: TGTGCCAGCAGCCCGCTCCCGGGACAGGGCCTAGATACGCAGTATTTT. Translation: CASSPLPGQGLDTQYF.